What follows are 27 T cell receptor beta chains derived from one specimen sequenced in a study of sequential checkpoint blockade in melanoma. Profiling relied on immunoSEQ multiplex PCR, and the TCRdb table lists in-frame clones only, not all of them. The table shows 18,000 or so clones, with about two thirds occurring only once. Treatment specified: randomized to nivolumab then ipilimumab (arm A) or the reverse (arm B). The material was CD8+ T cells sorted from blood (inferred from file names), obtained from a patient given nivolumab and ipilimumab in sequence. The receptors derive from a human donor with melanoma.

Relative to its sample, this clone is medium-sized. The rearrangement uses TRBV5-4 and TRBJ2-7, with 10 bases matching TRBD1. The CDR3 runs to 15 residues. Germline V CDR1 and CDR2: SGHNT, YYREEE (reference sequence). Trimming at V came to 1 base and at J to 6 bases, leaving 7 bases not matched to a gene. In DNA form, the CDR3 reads TGTGCCAGCAGCTTGATCGGGACAGGGGTCAGCGAGCAGTACTTC. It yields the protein CASSLIGTGVSEQYF.

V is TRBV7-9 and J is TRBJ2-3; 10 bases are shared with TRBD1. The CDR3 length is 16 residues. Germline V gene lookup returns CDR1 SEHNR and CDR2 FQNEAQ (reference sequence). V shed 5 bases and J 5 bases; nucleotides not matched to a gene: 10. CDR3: CASSRRTGGREDTQYF. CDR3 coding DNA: TGTGCCAGCAGCCGCCGGACAGGGGGGCGCGAAGATACGCAGTATTTT.

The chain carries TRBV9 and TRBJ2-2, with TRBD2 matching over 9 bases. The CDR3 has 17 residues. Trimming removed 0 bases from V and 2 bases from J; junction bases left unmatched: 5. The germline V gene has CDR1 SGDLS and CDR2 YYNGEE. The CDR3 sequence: CASSVGLAVLNTGELFF. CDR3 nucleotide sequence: TGTGCCAGCAGCGTAGGACTAGCGGTCCTTAACACCGGGGAGCTGTTTTTT.

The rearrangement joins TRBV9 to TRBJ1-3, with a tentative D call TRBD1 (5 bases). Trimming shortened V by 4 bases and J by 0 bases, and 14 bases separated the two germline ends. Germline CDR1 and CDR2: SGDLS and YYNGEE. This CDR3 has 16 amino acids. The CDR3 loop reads CASSITGANSGNTIYF. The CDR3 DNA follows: TGTGCCAGCAGCATCACAGGTGCCAACTCTGGAAACACCATATATTTT.

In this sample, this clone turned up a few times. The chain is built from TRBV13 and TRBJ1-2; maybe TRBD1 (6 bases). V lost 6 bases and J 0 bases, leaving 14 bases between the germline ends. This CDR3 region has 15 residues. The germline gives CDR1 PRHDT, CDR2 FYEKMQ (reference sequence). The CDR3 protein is CASSEWRGPNYGYTF. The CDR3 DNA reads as TGTGCCAGCAGTGAATGGCGGGGGCCTAACTATGGCTACACCTTC.

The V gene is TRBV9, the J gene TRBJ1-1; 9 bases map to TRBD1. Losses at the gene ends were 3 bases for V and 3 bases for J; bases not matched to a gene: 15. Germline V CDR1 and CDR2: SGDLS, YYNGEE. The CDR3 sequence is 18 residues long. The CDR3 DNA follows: TGTGCCAGCAGCGCCGGGGCCGGGACAGGGCTTTCATACACTGAAGCTTTCTTT. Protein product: CASSAGAGTGLSYTEAFF.

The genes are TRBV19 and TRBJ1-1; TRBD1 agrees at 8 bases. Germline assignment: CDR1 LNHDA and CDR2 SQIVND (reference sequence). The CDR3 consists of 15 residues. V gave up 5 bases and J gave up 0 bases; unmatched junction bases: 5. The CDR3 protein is CASSPRQGMNTEAFF. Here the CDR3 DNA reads TGTGCCAGTAGTCCTCGACAGGGGATGAACACTGAAGCTTTCTTT.

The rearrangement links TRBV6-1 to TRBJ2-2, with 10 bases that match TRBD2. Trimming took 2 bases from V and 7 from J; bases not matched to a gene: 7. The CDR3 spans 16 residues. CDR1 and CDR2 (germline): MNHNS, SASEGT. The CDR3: CASSEWASGRDGELFF. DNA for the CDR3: TGTGCCAGCAGTGAATGGGCTAGCGGGAGAGACGGGGAGCTGTTTTTT.

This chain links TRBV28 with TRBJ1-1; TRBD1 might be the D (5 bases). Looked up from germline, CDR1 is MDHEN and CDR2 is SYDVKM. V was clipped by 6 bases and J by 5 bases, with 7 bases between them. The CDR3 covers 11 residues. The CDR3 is CASRGGTEAFF. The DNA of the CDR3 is TGTGCCAGCAGGGGGGGGACTGAAGCTTTCTTT.

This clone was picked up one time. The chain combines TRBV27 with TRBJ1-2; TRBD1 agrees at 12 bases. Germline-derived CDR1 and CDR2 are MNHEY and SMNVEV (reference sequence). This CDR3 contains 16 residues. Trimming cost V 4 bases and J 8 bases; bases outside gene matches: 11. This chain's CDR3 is CASSSWDRGQMEGYTF. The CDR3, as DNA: TGTGCCAGCAGTTCATGGGACAGGGGGCAAATGGAAGGCTACACCTTC.

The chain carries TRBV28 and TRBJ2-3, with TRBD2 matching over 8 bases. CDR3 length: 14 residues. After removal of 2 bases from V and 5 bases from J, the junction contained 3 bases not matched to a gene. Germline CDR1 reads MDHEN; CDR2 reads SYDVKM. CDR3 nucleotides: TGTGCCAGCAGTTTAGAAGCGGGAGAAGATACGCAGTATTTT. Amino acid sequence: CASSLEAGEDTQYF.

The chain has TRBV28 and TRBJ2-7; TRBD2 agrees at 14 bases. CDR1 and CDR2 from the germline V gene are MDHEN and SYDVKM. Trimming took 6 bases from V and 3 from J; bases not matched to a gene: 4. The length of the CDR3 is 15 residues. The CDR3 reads CASRAGTSGGYEQYF. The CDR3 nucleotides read TGTGCCAGCAGAGCCGGGACTAGCGGGGGCTACGAGCAGTACTTC.

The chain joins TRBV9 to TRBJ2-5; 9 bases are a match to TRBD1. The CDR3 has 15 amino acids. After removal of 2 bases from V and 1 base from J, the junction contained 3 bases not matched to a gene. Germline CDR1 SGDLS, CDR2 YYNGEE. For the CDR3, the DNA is TGTGCCAGCAGCGTTGGGACAGGGAGCCAAGAGACCCAGTACTTC. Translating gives CASSVGTGSQETQYF.

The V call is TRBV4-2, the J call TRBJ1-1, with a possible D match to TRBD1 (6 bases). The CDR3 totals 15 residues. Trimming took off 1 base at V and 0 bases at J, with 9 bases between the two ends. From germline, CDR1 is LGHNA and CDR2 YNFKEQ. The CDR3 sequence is CASSQVGGMNTEAFF. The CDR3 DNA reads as TGTGCCAGCAGCCAAGTAGGGGGAATGAACACTGAAGCTTTCTTT.

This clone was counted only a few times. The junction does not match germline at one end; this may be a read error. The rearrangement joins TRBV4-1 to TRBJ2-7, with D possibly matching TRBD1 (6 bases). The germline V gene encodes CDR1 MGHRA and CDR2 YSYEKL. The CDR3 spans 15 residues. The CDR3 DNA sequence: TGTGCCAGCAGCCCGGACAGCGACTCCAGCTACGAGCAGTACTTC. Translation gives CASSPDSDSSYEQYF.

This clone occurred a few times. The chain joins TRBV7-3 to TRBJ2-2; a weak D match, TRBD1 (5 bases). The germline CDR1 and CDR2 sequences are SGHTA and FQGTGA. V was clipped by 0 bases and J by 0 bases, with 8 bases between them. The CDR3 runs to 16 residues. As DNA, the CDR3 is TGTGCCAGCAGCTTAACGGCAGGGCCGAACACCGGGGAGCTGTTTTTT. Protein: CASSLTAGPNTGELFF.

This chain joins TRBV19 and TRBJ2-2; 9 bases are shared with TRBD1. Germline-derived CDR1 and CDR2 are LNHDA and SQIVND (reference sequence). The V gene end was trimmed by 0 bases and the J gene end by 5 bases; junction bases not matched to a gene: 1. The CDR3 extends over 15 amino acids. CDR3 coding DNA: TGTGCCAGTAGTATAGAGGACAGGGGAACCGGGGAGCTGTTTTTT. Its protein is CASSIEDRGTGELFF.

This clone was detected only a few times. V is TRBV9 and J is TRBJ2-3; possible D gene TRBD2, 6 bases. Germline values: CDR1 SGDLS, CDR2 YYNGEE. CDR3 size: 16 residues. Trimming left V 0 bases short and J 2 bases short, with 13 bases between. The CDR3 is CASSVGGGFNTDTQYF. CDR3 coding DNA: TGTGCCAGCAGCGTAGGTGGGGGGTTCAACACAGATACGCAGTATTTT.

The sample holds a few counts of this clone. The CDR3 loop reads CAVIGGVSVEQYF. DNA of the CDR3: TGCGCAGTCATTGGGGGCGTATCGGTGGAGCAGTACTTC. The chain employs TRBV29-1 and TRBJ2-7, with D tentatively TRBD1 (6 bases). CDR3 length: 13 amino acids. Germline loops: CDR1 SQVTM, CDR2 ANQGSEA.

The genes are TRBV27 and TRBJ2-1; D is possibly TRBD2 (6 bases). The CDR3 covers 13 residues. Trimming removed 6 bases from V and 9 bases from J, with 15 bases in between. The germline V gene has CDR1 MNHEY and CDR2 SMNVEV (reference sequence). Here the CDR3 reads CASSPLMGGEQFF. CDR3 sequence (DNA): TGTGCCAGCAGCCCCCTAATGGGAGGTGAGCAGTTCTTC.

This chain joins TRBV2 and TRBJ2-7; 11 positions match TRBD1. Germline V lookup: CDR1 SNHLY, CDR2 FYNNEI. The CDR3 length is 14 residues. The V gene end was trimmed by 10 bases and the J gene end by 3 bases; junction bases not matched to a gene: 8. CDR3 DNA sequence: TGTGCCACCGTTCGTGGGACAGGGGGCTACGAGCAGTACTTC. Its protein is CATVRGTGGYEQYF.

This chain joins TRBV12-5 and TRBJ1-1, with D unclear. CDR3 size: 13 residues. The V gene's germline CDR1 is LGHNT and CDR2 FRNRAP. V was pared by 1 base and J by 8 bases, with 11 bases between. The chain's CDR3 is CASGLGDINEAFF. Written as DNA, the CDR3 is TGTGCTAGTGGTTTGGGAGACATCAACGAAGCTTTCTTT. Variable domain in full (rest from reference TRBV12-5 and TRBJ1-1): DARVTQTPRHKVTEMGQEVTMRCQPILGHNTVFWYRQTMMQGLELLAYFRNRAPLDDSGMPKDRFSAEMPDATLATLKIQPSEPRDSAVYFCASGLGDINEAFFGQGTRLTVV.

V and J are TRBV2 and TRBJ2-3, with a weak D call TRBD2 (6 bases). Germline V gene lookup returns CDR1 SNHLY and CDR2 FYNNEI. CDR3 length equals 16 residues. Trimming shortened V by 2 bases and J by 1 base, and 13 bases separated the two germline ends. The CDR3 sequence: CASSEMWRDGTDTQYF. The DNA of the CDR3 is TGTGCCAGCAGTGAAATGTGGCGGGATGGCACAGATACGCAGTATTTT.

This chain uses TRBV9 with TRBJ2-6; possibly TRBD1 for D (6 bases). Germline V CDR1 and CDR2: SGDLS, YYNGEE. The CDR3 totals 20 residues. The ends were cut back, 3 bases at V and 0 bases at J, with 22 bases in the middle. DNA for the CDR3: TGTGCCAGCAGCGCCCGAGGCCCGGACAGAACCTTCTCTGGGGCCAACGTCCTGACTTTC. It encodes CASSARGPDRTFSGANVLTF.

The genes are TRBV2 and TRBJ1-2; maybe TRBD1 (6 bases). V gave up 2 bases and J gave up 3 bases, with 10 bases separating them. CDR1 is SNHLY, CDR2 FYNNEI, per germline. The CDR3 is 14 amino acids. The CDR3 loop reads CASSERQGYYGYTF. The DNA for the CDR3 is TGTGCCAGCAGTGAACGGCAGGGGTACTATGGCTACACCTTC.

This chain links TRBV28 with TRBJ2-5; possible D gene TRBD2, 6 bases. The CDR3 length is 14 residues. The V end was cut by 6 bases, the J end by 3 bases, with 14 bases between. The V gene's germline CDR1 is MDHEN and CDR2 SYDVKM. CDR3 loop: CASSWGLVKETQYF. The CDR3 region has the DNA TGTGCCAGCAGCTGGGGACTGGTGAAAGAGACCCAGTACTTC. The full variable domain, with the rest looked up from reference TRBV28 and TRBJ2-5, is DVKVTQSSRYLVKRTGEKVFLECVQDMDHENMFWYRQDPGLGLRLIYFSYDVKMKEKGDIPEGYSVSREKKERFSLILESASTNQTSMYLCASSWGLVKETQYFGPGTRLLVL.

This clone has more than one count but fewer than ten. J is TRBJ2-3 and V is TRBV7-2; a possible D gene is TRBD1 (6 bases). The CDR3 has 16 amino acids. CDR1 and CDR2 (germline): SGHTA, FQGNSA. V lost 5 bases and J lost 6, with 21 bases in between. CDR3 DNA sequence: TGTGCCAGCAGCCGGATGACAGGCCAAACCGACGATACGCAGTATTTT. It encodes CASSRMTGQTDDTQYF.